This T cell receptor beta chain was documented in a study of neoadjuvant nivolumab and ipilimumab in lung cancer. The wider study: Patients got nivolumab 3 mg/kg on days 1, 15 and 29; combination added ipilimumab 1 mg/kg day 1.

As for this clone: What it recognizes is unknown.

Generated by immunoSEQ multiplex PCR, the TCRdb table keeps only in-frame clones and is missing some. The table records 4,500 to 5,500 clones, about 83% of them present only once. Study outcomes and limitations: Only two of four nivolumab-treated tumors gained richness and clonality by surgery. Blood richness before therapy tracked richness in tumors resected after neoadjuvant therapy. Compared with tumor-adjacent uninvolved lung, resected tumors showed greater richness and clonality.

Germline V gene sequence: CDR1 SEHNR, CDR2 FQNEAQ (reference sequence). The CDR3 has 16 residues. Trimming cost V 4 bases and J 12 bases, with 25 bases left between them. Here the sequenced sample was normal lung tissue adjacent to the tumor, taken after neoadjuvant nivolumab, alone or with ipilimumab, at or shortly before surgery. The receptor's source is an adult with non-small cell lung cancer. Some clones in this sample may be carry-over from other donors' samples. The chain is built from TRBV7-9 and TRBJ2-1; D perhaps matches TRBD1 (5 bases). CDR3 region: CASSSSQDKGTVWQFF. In DNA, the CDR3 is TGTGCCAGCAGCTCGTCACAGGACAAGGGAACTGTATGGCAGTTCTTC.